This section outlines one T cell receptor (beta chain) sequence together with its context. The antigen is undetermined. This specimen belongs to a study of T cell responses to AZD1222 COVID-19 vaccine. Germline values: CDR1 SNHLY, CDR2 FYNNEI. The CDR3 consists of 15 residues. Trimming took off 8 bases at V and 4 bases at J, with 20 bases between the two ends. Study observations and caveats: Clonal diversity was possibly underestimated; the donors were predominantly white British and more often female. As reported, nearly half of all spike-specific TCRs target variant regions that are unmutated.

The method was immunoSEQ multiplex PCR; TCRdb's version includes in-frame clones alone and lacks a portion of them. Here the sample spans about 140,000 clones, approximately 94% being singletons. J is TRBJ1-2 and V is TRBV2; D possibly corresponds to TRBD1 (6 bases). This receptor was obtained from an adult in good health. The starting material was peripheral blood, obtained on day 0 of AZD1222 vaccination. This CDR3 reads CASEIWGQIGYGYTF. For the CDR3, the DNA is TGTGCCAGCGAGATCTGGGGGCAAATAGGCTATGGCTACACCTTC.